This T cell receptor beta chain was observed in a study of blood T cell repertoires in COVID-19. Looking at the study overall: Nucleic acid was either cDNA or gDNA, and it came from T cells, B-cell-depleted T cells, or PBMCs.

Participants, 18 to 89 years old, spanned about 26 US areas. In Cohort 3, a recovered donor had either two negative PCRs, clearance, or symptom resolution. In the original processing: Reference gene primer amplification gave nucleated cell count estimates. Here immunoSEQ multiplex PCR was the method, and the copy in TCRdb shows in-frame clones only, minus some. D and trimming come from the DNA, and the V and J calls and clone size come from that table. The profile shows some 200,000 clones, around 87% of them singletons. The V gene's germline CDR1 is MNHEY and CDR2 SMNVEV (reference sequence). The CDR3 sequence is 14 residues long. Trimming took off 3 bases at V and 0 bases at J, with 6 bases between the two ends.

The sequenced material came from PBMCs or T cells enriched from blood (not recorded which). The receptor comes from a woman in her 30s who had recovered from COVID-19. The chain couples TRBV27 to TRBJ1-5; D is unclear. DNA of the CDR3: TGTGCCAGCAGTTTTGGCACTAGCAATCAGCCCCAGCATTTT. Translation gives CASSFGTSNQPQHF.